The 23 T cell receptor beta chains in this list originate from one sample, sequenced in a study of spatial heterogeneity in lung cancer. Time point specified: sample taken at primary tumor resection. Their antigen targets remain unknown. TCRdb processed the 5' RACE reads anew with MiXCR; each CDR3 protein has one entry. This table holds about 100,000 distinct CDR3 sequences, 4.4% found once. Regarding the study as a whole: Tumoral mutation counts were tracked by counts of expanded intratumoral alpha and beta TCRs.

Specimen: lung tumor tissue, collected at surgery. These receptors were obtained from a male donor with early-stage non-small cell lung cancer.

This clonotype has ten or more counts. The DNA for the CDR3 is TGTGCCAGCAGTCCTTGGACAGGGATGAAGGATGAGCAGTTCTTC. This gives the protein CASSPWTGMKDEQFF. V is TRBV12-3 or TRBV12-4 and J is TRBJ2-1, with 8 bases lining up with TRBD1. This CDR3 is 15 amino acids long. The J segment lost 8 bases and the V segment lost 5 bases, leaving 11 bases of the junction unmatched.

The rearrangement links TRBV6-1 to TRBJ2-3; no definite D call. Germline CDR1 MNHNS, CDR2 SASEGT. The CDR3 is made up of 16 amino acids. Trimming took 0 bases from V and 1 from J, leaving 11 bases between them. The CDR3 nucleotides read TGTGCCAGCAGTGAAGCGCTCTCAGGAGGCACAGATACGCAGTATTTT. This gives the protein CASSEALSGGTDTQYF.

This chain joins TRBV20-1 and TRBJ2-1; D uncertain. V was shortened by 3 bases and J by 3 bases, with 9 bases between the two germline ends. The V gene's germline CDR1 is DFQATT and CDR2 SNEGSKA (reference sequence). The CDR3 has 13 amino acids. Here the CDR3 DNA reads TGCAGTGCTAGTGCGGTGGACTACAATGAGCAGTTCTTC. Translated: CSASAVDYNEQFF.

This clonotype has at least ten counts. The V call is TRBV6-1, the J call TRBJ2-2; no clear D. Trimming stripped 2 bases from V and 0 bases from J, with 13 bases between. CDR1 and CDR2 from the germline V gene are MNHNS and SASEGT. The CDR3 length is 17 residues. The CDR3 region is CASSESTPIANTGELFF. The CDR3 region has the DNA TGTGCCAGCAGTGAATCTACACCAATCGCGAACACCGGGGAGCTGTTTTTT.

This clonotype was found a few times. The chain joins TRBV27 to TRBJ2-5; no firm D call. Trimming removed 5 bases at V and 0 bases at J, with 19 bases between. This CDR3 region has 17 residues. Germline V CDR1 and CDR2: MNHEY, SMNVEV (reference sequence). CDR3 region: CASSPGKQFLYQETQYF. In DNA, the CDR3 is TGTGCCAGCAGTCCGGGCAAACAGTTCCTGTACCAAGAGACCCAGTACTTC.

This clonotype was recorded many times. This rearrangement joins TRBV28 to TRBJ2-7; 9 positions agree with TRBD1. Germline V CDR1 and CDR2: MDHEN, SYDVKM. Trimming removed 5 bases from V and 7 bases from J; junction bases left unmatched: 12. The CDR3 contains 15 residues. Written as DNA, the CDR3 is TGTGCCAGCAGTACCTGGGAACAGGGGGCGGAGGAGCAGTACTTC. It specifies CASSTWEQGAEEQYF.

The chain links TRBV20-1 to TRBJ2-3; D is uncertain. Trimming removed 4 bases from V and 2 bases from J, with 7 bases in between. Per germline, CDR1 DFQATT and CDR2 SNEGSKA (reference sequence). The CDR3 is 12 amino acids. Written as DNA, the CDR3 is TGCAGTGCTACCTTCATCACAGATACGCAGTATTTT. Encoded protein: CSATFITDTQYF.

This clonotype was detected a few times. This chain joins TRBV2 and TRBJ2-7, with unresolved D. Germline V gives CDR1 SNHLY, CDR2 FYNNEI. Trimming removed 5 bases at V and 5 bases at J, with 13 bases between. The CDR3 sequence is 13 residues long. CDR3 amino acids: CASSSGRPHEQYF. The CDR3 DNA reads as TGTGCCAGCAGTTCCGGCAGGCCCCACGAGCAGTACTTC.

This clonotype was found many times. The rearrangement uses TRBV28 and TRBJ1-5; D is unresolved. Germline V gives CDR1 MDHEN, CDR2 SYDVKM. The CDR3 loop spans 16 amino acids. The germline V and J ends were trimmed by 2 bases and 0 bases, with 11 bases remaining between them. The CDR3 protein is CASSLEGPYSNQPQHF. The CDR3 bases are TGTGCCAGCAGTTTAGAGGGCCCTTATAGCAATCAGCCCCAGCATTTT.

This clonotype appeared many times. This rearrangement joins TRBV28 to TRBJ2-1, with D possibly called TRBD1 or TRBD2 (5 bases each). CDR3 length equals 15 residues. V was cut by 3 bases and J by 2 bases, with 11 bases left in between. Germline assignment: CDR1 MDHEN and CDR2 SYDVKM. CDR3: CASSLGRDPYNEQFF. The CDR3 coding sequence is TGTGCCAGCAGTTTGGGTCGGGACCCCTACAATGAGCAGTTCTTC.

This clonotype was counted at least ten times. This chain joins TRBV19 and TRBJ2-1; 9 bases fit TRBD2. The CDR3 consists of 15 residues. After removal of 5 bases from V and 4 bases from J, the junction contained 6 bases not matched to a gene. The germline CDR1 and CDR2 sequences are LNHDA and SQIVND (reference sequence). The CDR3 coding sequence is TGTGCCAGTAGTTCGTCTAGCGGGGCTTACAATGAGCAGTTCTTC. This gives the protein CASSSSSGAYNEQFF.

V is TRBV4-2 and J is TRBJ2-7; TRBD2 agrees at 13 bases. The CDR3 runs 15 residues. Germline CDR1 is LGHNA and CDR2 is YNFKEQ. Trimming at V came to 4 bases and at J to 7 bases, leaving 7 bases not matched to a gene. CDR3 loop: CASSPGTSGTGEQYF. In DNA, the CDR3 is TGTGCCAGCAGCCCGGGGACTAGCGGGACAGGAGAGCAGTACTTC.

This clonotype was seen ten or more times. The genes are TRBV5-1 and TRBJ2-1; 15 nucleotides agree with TRBD2. The ends lost 4 bases at V and 5 bases at J; junction bases unmatched: 4. The CDR3 is made up of 16 amino acids. Per the germline V gene, CDR1 is SGHRS and CDR2 is YFSETQ. CDR3 loop: CASSPRTSGRDNEQFF. The CDR3 DNA reads TGCGCCAGCAGCCCGAGGACTAGCGGGAGGGACAATGAGCAGTTCTTC.

This clonotype was seen many times. The V and J genes are TRBV10-1 and TRBJ2-1, with D perhaps assigned TRBD1 or TRBD2 (5 bases each). The CDR3 runs to 13 residues. The V gene's germline CDR1 is WNHNN and CDR2 SYGVQD (reference sequence). V was clipped by 4 bases and J by 12 bases, with 16 bases between them. The CDR3 sequence: CASSGGTAARQFF. CDR3 coding DNA: TGCGCCAGCAGTGGGGGGACCGCGGCGCGGCAGTTCTTC.

This clonotype came up many times. V gene TRBV14 combines with J gene TRBJ2-1, with no clear D. Germline lookup yields CDR1 SGHDN and CDR2 FVKESK. The CDR3 consists of 15 residues. Trimming cost V 0 bases and J 2 bases, with 8 bases left between them. The CDR3 loop is CASSQDPWPYNEQFF. The CDR3 DNA sequence: TGTGCCAGCAGCCAAGATCCTTGGCCCTACAATGAGCAGTTCTTC.

This clonotype was seen only once. V and J are TRBV7-9 and TRBJ2-7; 12 bases are shared with TRBD2. Unmatched junction bases numbered 10, after V lost 0 bases and J lost 7 bases. This CDR3 has 17 residues. The germline CDR1 and CDR2 sequences are SEHNR and FQNEAQ (reference sequence). CDR3 residues: CASSLADRTSGTPEQYF. CDR3 nucleotide sequence: TGTGCCAGCAGCTTAGCGGACCGGACTAGCGGGACCCCGGAGCAGTACTTC.

The genes are TRBV5-1 and TRBJ2-5; TRBD2 might be the D (7 bases). Germline V lookup: CDR1 SGHRS, CDR2 YFSETQ. V lost 7 bases and J 2 bases, leaving 24 bases between the germline ends. The CDR3 is 17 amino acids. For the CDR3, the DNA is TGCGCCAGCTCTCACAGCGGAGGCGGGGGCCTTCAAGAGACCCAGTACTTC. Its translation: CASSHSGGGGLQETQYF.

This clonotype was counted at least ten times. V and J are TRBV5-1 and TRBJ1-5; 9 positions agree with TRBD1. V gave up 4 bases and J gave up 3 bases; unmatched junction bases: 5. Germline values: CDR1 SGHRS, CDR2 YFSETQ. The CDR3 sequence is 15 residues long. CDR3 sequence (DNA): TGCGCCAGCAGCCTGGGACAGGGCCTCAATCAGCCCCAGCATTTT. It translates to CASSLGQGLNQPQHF. Complete variable domain (other parts from reference TRBV5-1 and TRBJ1-5): KAGVTQTPRYLIKTRGQQVTLSCSPISGHRSVSWYQQTPGQGLQFLFEYFSETQRNKGNFPGRFSGRQFSNSRSEMNVSTLELGDSALYLCASSLGQGLNQPQHFGDGTRLSIL.

This clonotype was detected ten times or more. V usage is TRBV2 and J usage is TRBJ2-7; 11 positions match TRBD2. Germline V gene sequence: CDR1 SNHLY, CDR2 FYNNEI. This CDR3 has 15 residues. Germline trimming cut 4 bases from V and 0 bases from J; bases unmatched to any gene: 2. In DNA, the CDR3 is TGTGCCAGCAGTGGGGGACTAGCGGACTCCTACGAGCAGTACTTC. Its protein product is CASSGGLADSYEQYF.

This clonotype was counted only a few times. This chain connects TRBV12-5 to TRBJ1-2; D gene uncertain. The CDR3 covers 11 residues. V dropped 6 bases and J dropped 5 bases, with 7 bases sitting between them. Germline lookup yields CDR1 LGHNT and CDR2 FRNRAP. As DNA, the CDR3 is TGTGCTAGTGGGCGAGAGTATGGCTACACCTTC. Its translation: CASGREYGYTF.

The table lists this clonotype with many counts. The gene calls are TRBV12-3 or TRBV12-4 and TRBJ2-1; no definite D call. CDR3 length equals 14 residues. Trimming removed 7 bases at V and 7 bases at J, with 17 bases between. In DNA form, the CDR3 reads TGTGCCAGCACGCGGAAGCAGGTGGGGAATGAGCAGTTCTTC. It codes for CASTRKQVGNEQFF.

The chain employs TRBV28 and TRBJ2-3; D gene ambiguous. Trimming cost V 5 bases and J 8 bases, with 11 bases left between them. Germline CDR1 is MDHEN and CDR2 is SYDVKM. The CDR3 extends over 12 amino acids. The CDR3, as DNA: TGTGCCAGCAGTGTAGAAGTGGTTACGCAGTATTTT. It specifies CASSVEVVTQYF.

This clonotype was seen ten or more times. The chain has TRBV7-8 and TRBJ2-3, with D possibly called TRBD1 or TRBD2 (5 bases each). The CDR3 is 16 amino acids. V lost 2 bases and J lost 4, with 16 bases in between. Germline assignment: CDR1 SGHVS and CDR2 FQNEAQ. The CDR3 protein is CASSLMGPGGADTQYF. In nucleotides, the CDR3 is TGTGCCAGCAGCTTAATGGGACCGGGTGGCGCAGATACGCAGTATTTT.